This T cell receptor (beta chain) originates from a study of T cell repertoires in cytomegalovirus infection. About the study: Indications of both CMV infection and matching HLA type were provided by public TCR beta signatures.

Only a few counts were recorded for this clonotype. Its specificity is not known. CDR3 size: 13 residues. The germline V and J ends were trimmed by 6 bases and 6 bases, with 14 bases remaining between them. Germline V gene data show CDR1 as SNHLY and CDR2 as FYNNEI. TCRdb used MiXCR to reprocess the reads, holding one entry per CDR3 protein. In the table there are a few hundred thousand distinct CDR3 sequences, around a third of which are singletons. The receptor comes from a human donor in good health (CMV status not recorded). Some clones in this sample may be carry-over from other donors' samples. The rearrangement joins TRBV2 to TRBJ1-2, with D tentatively TRBD1 (5 bases). Sequenced here: cultured PBMCs, sampled from culture after CMV antigen stimulation. CDR3 coding DNA: TGTGCCAGCAGAGAGGAGGCAGGGCATGGCTACACCTTC. The encoded protein is CASREEAGHGYTF.